The present TCR beta chain was sequenced within a study of blood T cell repertoires in COVID-19. Study information: Acute and convalescent COVID-19 samples came from the United States, Italy and Spain. From T cells, B-cell-depleted T cells, or PBMCs came the material, which was cDNA or gDNA.

This CDR3 region has 14 residues. V trimming: 0 bases; J trimming: 8 bases; junction bases outside the gene matches: 6. Germline CDR1 SGHRS, CDR2 YFSETQ. The method was immunoSEQ multiplex PCR; TCRdb's version includes in-frame clones alone and lacks a portion of them. The sample gives fewer than 90,000 clones, about 87% of which show up once; under 0.6% is in the top ten. The receptor's source is a man aged 55 to 69 with acute or convalescent COVID-19. Sequencing used peripheral blood. This chain joins TRBV5-1 and TRBJ1-2; 8 bases are shared with TRBD1. This CDR3 is CASSLAGQGAGYTF. The CDR3, as DNA: TGCGCCAGCAGCTTGGCCGGGCAGGGGGCCGGCTACACCTTC.